This entry lists 29 T cell receptor beta chains sequenced from one sample in a study of T-cell memory formation after mild COVID-19. TCRdb re-called the 5' RACE reads through MiXCR, storing one row per CDR3 protein. The table shows 450,000 to 650,000 distinct CDR3 sequences, with roughly 22% occurring only once. Sequences were obtained from PBMCs or a T cell subset sorted from them (not recorded which). The receptors derive from an adult woman who had mild COVID-19 (a few samples of this study predate the infection). Cell type and time point are not known.

This clonotype turned up a few times. This rearrangement joins TRBV5-4 to TRBJ2-1; D is unclear. The CDR3 runs 15 residues. Germline V CDR1 and CDR2: SGHNT, YYREEE (reference sequence). The V end lost 4 bases, the J end lost 0 bases, and 11 bases lay between the germline ends. CDR3 in DNA: TGTGCCAGCAGCCTGAAAACAGCCTCCTACAATGAGCAGTTCTTC. It yields the protein CASSLKTASYNEQFF.

This rearrangement joins TRBV6-2 or TRBV6-3 to TRBJ1-1; 8 bases line up with TRBD1. Germline CDR1 and CDR2: MNHEY and SVGEGT. The CDR3 covers 15 residues. V lost 0 bases and J lost 4; bases outside the gene matches: 4. CDR3 sequence reads: CASSYSSTGGTEAFF. CDR3 in DNA: TGTGCCAGCAGTTACTCGAGTACAGGGGGCACTGAAGCTTTCTTT.

The V and J genes are TRBV7-3 and TRBJ2-7; 8 nucleotides match TRBD2. The CDR3 consists of 16 residues. Germline CDR1 reads SGHTA; CDR2 reads FQGTGA. V gave up 3 bases and J gave up 2 bases; unmatched junction bases: 9. CDR3 sequence: CASSLGPGGGTYEQYF. The CDR3 bases are TGTGCCAGCAGCTTGGGCCCCGGGGGGGGTACCTACGAGCAGTACTTC.

The V call is TRBV11-1, the J call TRBJ2-7; weak D call: TRBD2 (6 bases). CDR1 SGHAT and CDR2 FQDESV come from the germline V gene (reference sequence). This CDR3 spans 13 amino acids. V dropped 5 bases and J dropped 7 bases, with 15 bases sitting between them. CDR3 in amino acids: CASSLNAGREQYF. CDR3 nucleotides: TGTGCCAGCAGCCTAAACGCGGGGCGAGAGCAGTACTTC.

This clonotype turned up a few times. V usage is TRBV5-1 and J usage is TRBJ2-7; 9 nucleotides align to TRBD1. After removal of 3 bases from V and 6 bases from J, the junction contained 10 bases not matched to a gene. CDR1 and CDR2 (germline): SGHRS, YFSETQ. There are 15 residues in the CDR3. The CDR3 DNA reads TGCGCCAGCAGCTACCCCGGGACAGGGTTGGCCGAGCAGTACTTC. Amino acid sequence: CASSYPGTGLAEQYF.

J is TRBJ2-5 and V is TRBV7-2; perhaps TRBD2 as D (5 bases). From germline, CDR1 is SGHTA and CDR2 FQGNSA. The CDR3 consists of 16 residues. V lost 1 base and J 1 base, leaving 13 bases between the germline ends. The CDR3 DNA follows: TGTGCCAGCAGCTTAGGGCGACCGGGGAGCCAAGAGACCCAGTACTTC. It encodes CASSLGRPGSQETQYF. The whole variable domain, remainder taken from reference TRBV7-2 and TRBJ2-5, is GAGVSQSPSNKVTEKGKDVELRCDPISGHTALYWYRQSLGQGLEFLIYFQGNSAPDKSGLPSDRFSAERTGGSVSTLTIQRTQQEDSAVYLCASSLGRPGSQETQYFGPGTRLLVL.

This clonotype was seen repeatedly, ten times or more. The V gene is TRBV18, the J gene TRBJ2-1; the match to TRBD2 covers 7 bases. CDR3 size: 13 residues. Per the germline V gene, CDR1 is KGHSH and CDR2 is LQKENI. V was pared by 2 bases and J by 7 bases, with 2 bases of the junction left unmatched. The CDR3, as DNA: TGTGCCAGCTCACCATCGGGGGGAAATGAGCAGTTCTTC. Translated: CASSPSGGNEQFF.

This clonotype occurred a few times. The V call is TRBV30, the J call TRBJ2-7; no clear D gene. V dropped 3 bases and J dropped 0 bases, with 6 bases sitting between them. The CDR3 consists of 12 residues. Germline V gene data show CDR1 as GTSNPN and CDR2 as SVGIG (reference sequence). CDR3 coding DNA: TGTGCCTGGAGCCTTATCTCCTACGAGCAGTACTTC. Translation gives CAWSLISYEQYF.

The chain carries TRBV12-3 or TRBV12-4 and TRBJ1-5; D is undetermined. The CDR3 totals 15 residues. The V end lost 1 base, the J end lost 1 base, and 8 bases lay between the germline ends. In DNA form, the CDR3 reads TGTGCCAGCAGTTTAGATTCGGGGAGCAATCAGCCCCAGCATTTT. It yields the protein CASSLDSGSNQPQHF.

This clonotype occurred a few times. The chain joins TRBV20-1 to TRBJ1-4; D possibly corresponds to TRBD1 (6 bases). The CDR3 extends over 14 amino acids. V gave up 6 bases and J gave up 4 bases, with 15 bases separating them. Germline values: CDR1 DFQATT, CDR2 SNEGSKA (reference sequence). The CDR3 bases are TGCAGTGCCCGTGGGGGCAGTCTTAATGAAAAACTGTTTTTT. Translation gives CSARGGSLNEKLFF.

The genes are TRBV10-3 and TRBJ2-2; D may be TRBD2 (5 bases). Germline CDR1 and CDR2: ENHRY and SYGVKD. This CDR3 comprises 14 residues. The V and J ends lost 6 bases and 1 base respectively, with 9 bases between them. The DNA of the CDR3 is TGTGCCATCAGCCCTGGACTGAACACCGGGGAGCTGTTTTTT. It is translated as CAISPGLNTGELFF.

This clonotype was seen more than once but under ten times. The rearrangement uses TRBV4-3 and TRBJ1-6, with unresolved D. V lost 0 bases and J 7 bases, leaving 7 bases between the germline ends. Germline CDR1 is LGHNA and CDR2 is YSLEER. CDR3 length: 14 amino acids. In nucleotides, the CDR3 is TGCGCCAGCAGCCAAGAACAGCAGAATTCACCCCTCCACTTT. Translating gives CASSQEQQNSPLHF.

This clonotype was seen only a few times. This chain uses TRBV7-2 with TRBJ2-5, with TRBD1 matching over 7 bases. The length of the CDR3 is 14 residues. With 1 base clipped from V and 5 bases from J, the junction kept 4 bases outside the gene matches. Germline loops: CDR1 SGHTA, CDR2 FQGNSA. In DNA, the CDR3 is TGTGCCAGCAGCTTAGACAGGGGTTGGGAGACCCAGTACTTC. Translated: CASSLDRGWETQYF.

In its sample, this clonotype was seen many times. The rearrangement joins TRBV5-1 to TRBJ2-1; D is uncertain. The V gene lost 0 bases and the J gene lost 7 bases, with 5 bases spanning the gap. The CDR3 extends over 12 amino acids. CDR1 and CDR2 from the germline V gene are SGHRS and YFSETQ. Written as DNA, the CDR3 is TGCGCCAGCAGCTTGGAGGGAAATGAGCAGTTCTTC. This translates into CASSLEGNEQFF.

The table lists this clonotype with a few counts. This chain's CDR3 is CASFSDNRYEQYF. The CDR3 coding sequence is TGTGCCAGCTTTAGCGACAACCGGTACGAGCAGTACTTC. The chain joins TRBV7-9 to TRBJ2-7, with D perhaps TRBD2 (5 bases). V lost 8 bases to trimming and J lost 4 bases, with 15 bases between them. The CDR3 has 13 amino acids. CDR1 is SEHNR, CDR2 FQNEAQ, per germline (reference sequence).

This clonotype was detected a few times. The genes are TRBV4-3 and TRBJ2-6; 8 bases map to TRBD2. CDR1 LGHNA and CDR2 YSLEER come from the germline V gene. The CDR3 extends over 17 amino acids. J lost 4 bases, V lost 0 bases, and 5 bases had no gene match. The CDR3 loop reads CASSQDGSGTGANVLTF. In nucleotides, the CDR3 is TGCGCCAGCAGCCAAGACGGTAGCGGGACCGGGGCCAACGTCCTGACTTTC.

This chain links TRBV3-1 with TRBJ2-3; D is unclear. V dropped 6 bases and J dropped 7 bases, with 17 bases sitting between them. CDR3 length: 14 residues. Per germline, CDR1 LGHDT and CDR2 YNNKEL (reference sequence). CDR3 residues: CASSPPGLVYTQYF. CDR3 in DNA: TGTGCCAGCAGTCCCCCGGGCCTGGTATATACGCAGTATTTT.

This clonotype turned up a few times. The V and J genes are TRBV20-1 and TRBJ2-7; D is undetermined. The CDR3 is 12 amino acids. Trimming took 0 bases from V and 3 from J, leaving 6 bases between them. Germline CDR1 DFQATT, CDR2 SNEGSKA (reference sequence). The CDR3 DNA sequence: TGCAGTGCTAGAGATCTCTACTACGAGCAGTACTTC. This translates into CSARDLYYEQYF.

This chain links TRBV19 with TRBJ2-1; 9 bases agree with TRBD1. CDR3 length: 14 amino acids. The V segment lost 6 bases and the J segment 2 bases; nucleotides outside the gene matches: 2. Germline V gives CDR1 LNHDA, CDR2 SQIVND (reference sequence). CDR3 protein: CASRTGGPYNEQFF. CDR3 nucleotides: TGTGCCAGTAGAACAGGGGGCCCCTACAATGAGCAGTTCTTC.

J is TRBJ2-1 and V is TRBV20-1; D may be TRBD2 (5 bases). Germline assignment: CDR1 DFQATT and CDR2 SNEGSKA (reference sequence). The CDR3 is 15 amino acids. Deletions cut 3 bases from V and 4 bases from J, with 16 bases between. CDR3 residues: CSASSPVTTYNEQFF. Written as DNA, the CDR3 is TGCAGTGCTAGTAGCCCGGTGACTACATACAATGAGCAGTTCTTC.

This clonotype was seen only a few times. The chain couples TRBV11-2 to TRBJ2-1; 9 bases align to TRBD2. J lost 7 bases, V lost 6 bases, and 10 bases had no gene match. The CDR3 length is 15 residues. Germline CDR1 SGHAT, CDR2 FQNNGV. The CDR3 DNA reads TGTGCCAGCAGGTCGCGGGGGGGACTTTCGAATGAGCAGTTCTTC. It codes for CASRSRGGLSNEQFF.

This clonotype was counted between two and nine times. V and J are TRBV12-3 or TRBV12-4 and TRBJ2-3; 7 bases fit TRBD2. CDR3 size: 15 residues. Trimming removed 2 bases from V and 4 bases from J; junction bases left unmatched: 6. DNA for the CDR3: TGTGCCAGCAGTTTAAGCTGGACTAGTTCAGATACGCAGTATTTT. Its protein is CASSLSWTSSDTQYF.

The chain has TRBV2 and TRBJ2-7; weak D call: TRBD2 (5 bases). Trimming took 1 base from V and 2 from J, leaving 6 bases between them. This CDR3 contains 13 residues. Germline-derived CDR1 and CDR2 are SNHLY and FYNNEI. CDR3 DNA: TGTGCCAGCAGTGAAGGAGGGACCTACGAGCAGTACTTC. This translates into CASSEGGTYEQYF.

Note on this clonotype: At one end the junction does not follow the germline gene, possibly because of a read error. The rearrangement joins TRBV11-3 to TRBJ2-7, with 9 bases lining up with TRBD2. The CDR3 totals 15 residues. CDR1 and CDR2 from the germline V gene are SGHNT and YENEEA. CDR3 in DNA: TGTGCCAGCAGCTTTGGACTAGCGCTTTCCTGCGAGCAGTACTTC. This gives the protein CASSFGLALSCEQYF.

The V and J genes are TRBV24-1 and TRBJ1-2; D ambiguous. V was clipped by 7 bases and J by 0 bases, with 14 bases between them. The CDR3 runs 15 residues. Germline assignment: CDR1 KGHDR and CDR2 SFDVKD. CDR3 bases: TGTGCCACCAGCCCCAGCAGCTATCCTAACTATGGCTACACCTTC. Residues: CATSPSSYPNYGYTF.

In its sample, this clonotype was seen many times. This rearrangement joins TRBV25-1 to TRBJ1-2, with 10 bases identical to TRBD1. Trimming cost V 1 base and J 7 bases; bases outside gene matches: 6. Germline V gene data show CDR1 as MGHDK and CDR2 as SYGVNS. CDR3 length equals 15 residues. The CDR3, as DNA: TGTGCCAGCAGTGAATCGGGAGGGACAGGGGCTGGCTACACCTTC. It translates to CASSESGGTGAGYTF.

The rearrangement joins TRBV24-1 to TRBJ1-2, with a possible D match to TRBD1 (5 bases). Germline loops: CDR1 KGHDR, CDR2 SFDVKD. The CDR3 has 14 amino acids. V gave up 5 bases and J gave up 6 bases, with 15 bases separating them. This chain's CDR3 is CATSAPGPDNGYTF. The CDR3 nucleotides are TGTGCCACCAGTGCCCCCGGGCCGGACAATGGCTACACCTTC.

This clonotype was seen only once. The genes are TRBV9 and TRBJ2-1, with TRBD2 as a possible D gene (5 bases). CDR3 length: 15 residues. Germline V gene sequence: CDR1 SGDLS, CDR2 YYNGEE. Trimming cost V 0 bases and J 7 bases, with 14 bases left between them. Here the CDR3 reads CASSVGPEATNEQFF. The CDR3 coding sequence is TGTGCCAGCAGCGTAGGCCCGGAGGCAACGAATGAGCAGTTCTTC.

This clonotype was observed a handful of times. The rearrangement joins TRBV19 to TRBJ2-5; maybe TRBD2 (6 bases). CDR3 length equals 15 residues. V was shortened by 3 bases and J by 5 bases, with 16 bases between the two germline ends. Germline CDR1 LNHDA, CDR2 SQIVND (reference sequence). The CDR3 here is CASSIGSGGSETQYF. CDR3 coding DNA: TGTGCCAGTAGTATCGGTTCAGGAGGGTCTGAGACCCAGTACTTC. The full variable domain, with the rest looked up from reference TRBV19 and TRBJ2-5, is DGGITQSPKYLFRKEGQNVTLSCEQNLNHDAMYWYRQDPGQGLRLIYYSQIVNDFQKGDIAEGYSVSREKKESFPLTVTSAQKNPTAFYLCASSIGSGGSETQYFGPGTRLLVL.